These 32 T cell receptor beta chains were all obtained from the same sample, sequenced in a study of cytomegalovirus exposure and HLA in healthy donors. Vbeta (60) and Jbeta (13) primers were used in the PCR. Sequencing used immunoSEQ multiplex PCR; TCRdb keeps in-frame clones, though not all of them. The sample holds some 190,000 clones, just under 80% seen once. The sequenced sample was PBMCs. The receptors were sampled from a female donor in good health and CMV-seronegative.

This sequence joins TRBV11-2 and TRBJ2-7, with D uncertain. The CDR3 consists of 14 residues. The V gene lost 1 base and the J gene lost 7 bases, with 14 bases spanning the gap. CDR1 and CDR2 from the germline V gene are SGHAT and FQNNGV. This CDR3 is CASSLVPWQVEQYF. CDR3 bases: TGTGCCAGCAGCTTAGTGCCTTGGCAGGTAGAGCAGTACTTC.

The rearrangement uses TRBV9 and TRBJ2-2; TRBD2 aligns across 8 bases. The CDR3 loop spans 18 amino acids. V was pared by 4 bases and J by 1 base, with 12 bases of the junction left unmatched. Germline CDR1 is SGDLS and CDR2 is YYNGEE. The DNA of the CDR3 is TGTGCCAGCAGCCCGTATATTGCGGGACTAGGGAACACCGGGGAGCTGTTTTTT. The encoded protein is CASSPYIAGLGNTGELFF.

V and J are TRBV19 and TRBJ2-7; TRBD1 agrees at 8 bases. Germline V CDR1 and CDR2: LNHDA, SQIVND (reference sequence). CDR3 length: 14 residues. V lost 5 bases, J lost 7 bases, and 10 bases stayed unmatched. CDR3 protein: CASSPSGRGLEQYF. CDR3 coding DNA: TGTGCCAGTAGTCCGTCGGGCAGGGGGCTTGAGCAGTACTTC.

This sequence joins TRBV6-5 and TRBJ1-4; D possibly corresponds to TRBD1 (5 bases). Deletions cut 8 bases from V and 6 bases from J, with 19 bases between. The CDR3 consists of 15 residues. CDR1 MNHEY and CDR2 SVGAGI come from the germline V gene. The CDR3 reads CASQSLGTQDEKLFF. The CDR3 nucleotides read TGTGCCAGCCAGTCTTTAGGGACTCAGGATGAAAAACTGTTTTTT.

J is TRBJ2-7 and V is TRBV25-1; 7 nucleotides match TRBD2. The CDR3 is 12 residues long. V lost 3 bases and J lost 5; bases outside the gene matches: 1. Germline CDR1 reads MGHDK; CDR2 reads SYGVNS. CDR3 region: CASSEGRDEQYF. In DNA, the CDR3 is TGTGCCAGCAGTGAGGGGAGGGACGAGCAGTACTTC.

The chain uses TRBV2 and TRBJ1-1; D ambiguous. V was clipped by 0 bases and J by 4 bases, with 12 bases between them. CDR1 SNHLY and CDR2 FYNNEI come from the germline V gene. This CDR3 contains 15 residues. CDR3 sequence: CASSEAGRPSTEAFF. The CDR3 nucleotides are TGTGCCAGCAGTGAAGCGGGGAGGCCAAGCACTGAAGCTTTCTTT. Drawing the rest from reference TRBV2 and TRBJ1-1, the complete variable domain is EPEVTQTPSHQVTQMGQEVILRCVPISNHLYFYWYRQILGQKVEFLVSFYNNEISEKSEIFDDQFSVERPDGSNFTLKIRSTKLEDSAMYFCASSEAGRPSTEAFFGQGTRLTVV.

This clone turned up a few times. The J gene is TRBJ2-2, the V gene TRBV6-1, with D unresolved. The CDR3 length is 14 residues. Per the germline V gene, CDR1 is MNHNS and CDR2 is SASEGT. V lost 3 bases, J lost 5 bases, and 10 bases lay in between. The DNA of the CDR3 is TGTGCCAGCAGTGACAGGTTTTTTACCGGGGAGCTGTTTTTT. This codes for CASSDRFFTGELFF.

The chain couples TRBV6-5 to TRBJ1-3; unclear D gene. The CDR3 loop spans 16 amino acids. Between the trimmed V and J ends, which lost 2 bases and 0 bases, there was a span of 11 bases. Germline V gene data show CDR1 as MNHEY and CDR2 as SVGAGI. CDR3 nucleotides: TGTGCCAGCAGTTACGCCGCGCATCTCTCTGGAAACACCATATATTTT. Translating gives CASSYAAHLSGNTIYF.

This rearrangement joins TRBV19 to TRBJ2-1; TRBD1 agrees at 10 bases. This CDR3 is 16 amino acids long. CDR1 is LNHDA and CDR2 is SQIVND in the germline V gene (reference sequence). V lost 4 bases to trimming and J lost 1 base; unmatched junction nucleotides: 4. The CDR3 region is CASSTRDRGSYNEQFF. In DNA form, the CDR3 reads TGTGCCAGTAGTACCCGGGACAGGGGTTCCTACAATGAGCAGTTCTTC.

The CDR3 sequence is CASSLITGELFF. The CDR3 coding sequence is TGTGCCAGCAGCCTAATTACCGGGGAGCTGTTTTTT. J is TRBJ2-2 and V is TRBV7-2; D is unclear. The CDR3 loop spans 12 amino acids. Between the trimmed V and J ends, which lost 5 bases and 5 bases, there was a span of 6 bases. Looked up from germline, CDR1 is SGHTA and CDR2 is FQGNSA.

CDR3 bases: TGCGCCAGCAGCAAGGGACTAGCGGGAGACGAGCAGTACTTC. As protein: CASSKGLAGDEQYF. This chain links TRBV5-1 with TRBJ2-7; 14 positions agree with TRBD2. There are 14 residues in the CDR3. Germline CDR1 is SGHRS and CDR2 is YFSETQ. The ends lost 4 bases at V and 5 bases at J; junction bases unmatched: 2.

This sequence joins TRBV5-1 and TRBJ2-2; TRBD2 aligns across 11 bases. Trimming removed 4 bases from V and 6 bases from J; junction bases left unmatched: 5. CDR1 SGHRS and CDR2 YFSETQ come from the germline V gene. There are 15 residues in the CDR3. The CDR3 DNA follows: TGCGCCAGCAGCGAACTAGCGGGAGTTCCCGGGGAGCTGTTTTTT. Its translation is CASSELAGVPGELFF.

J is TRBJ2-6 and V is TRBV5-4; 9 nucleotides match TRBD1. The CDR3 loop spans 17 amino acids. CDR1 and CDR2 (germline): SGHNT, YYREEE (reference sequence). V trimming: 3 bases; J trimming: 2 bases; junction bases outside the gene matches: 6. The CDR3 loop is CASSSPGQGAGANVLTF. The CDR3, as DNA: TGTGCCAGCAGCTCTCCGGGACAGGGTGCTGGGGCCAACGTCCTGACTTTC.

The V and J genes are TRBV6-5 and TRBJ1-6; D call uncertain. Trimming removed 0 bases from V and 7 bases from J, with 10 bases in between. CDR1 and CDR2 (germline): MNHEY, SVGAGI. CDR3 length: 15 residues. This CDR3 reads CASSYSVLSNSPLHF. CDR3 sequence (DNA): TGTGCCAGCAGTTACTCGGTCCTATCGAATTCACCCCTCCACTTT.

V is TRBV29-1 and J is TRBJ1-4; D may be TRBD1 (6 bases). This CDR3 is 14 amino acids long. Germline V gives CDR1 SQVTM, CDR2 ANQGSEA. The germline V and J ends were trimmed by 3 bases and 6 bases, with 14 bases remaining between them. CDR3 nucleotide sequence: TGCAGCGTTGACGTAGGGGGGGCGGATGAAAAACTGTTTTTT. Its translation is CSVDVGGADEKLFF.

This rearrangement joins TRBV11-3 to TRBJ2-2; possible D gene TRBD2, 5 bases. The CDR3 is 16 amino acids. Looked up from germline, CDR1 is SGHNT and CDR2 is YENEEA. Trimming pared 0 bases from V and 7 bases from J, leaving 15 bases between. The CDR3 reads CASSLDHRGGRGELFF. CDR3 nucleotides: TGTGCCAGCAGCTTAGACCATCGGGGTGGGCGCGGGGAGCTGTTTTTT.

The chain links TRBV29-1 to TRBJ1-1, with no clear D. The CDR3 loop spans 13 amino acids. Germline loops: CDR1 SQVTM, CDR2 ANQGSEA. With 4 bases removed from V and 0 bases from J, the gap between germline ends came to 9 bases. The CDR3, as DNA: TGCAGCGTTGCCCCCGGTATGAACACTGAAGCTTTCTTT. Protein product: CSVAPGMNTEAFF.

The rearrangement joins TRBV7-9 to TRBJ2-3; possible D gene TRBD2, 6 bases. The germline CDR1 and CDR2 sequences are SEHNR and FQNEAQ (reference sequence). Trimming left V 1 base short and J 2 bases short, with 10 bases between. The CDR3 covers 15 residues. The CDR3 nucleotides read TGTGCCAGCAGCTTAGTGGGGACTTCCACAGATACGCAGTATTTT. This codes for CASSLVGTSTDTQYF.

The rearrangement links TRBV28 to TRBJ1-1; 7 bases fit TRBD1. The V gene end was trimmed by 6 bases and the J gene end by 5 bases; junction bases not matched to a gene: 6. The CDR3 sequence is 13 residues long. Germline V gene sequence: CDR1 MDHEN, CDR2 SYDVKM. The CDR3, as DNA: TGTGCCAGCAGATATACAGGGGTTACTGAAGCTTTCTTT. Its translation is CASRYTGVTEAFF.

In regard to this clone: One end of the junction does not line up with germline, which may come from a read error. The rearrangement joins TRBV7-9 to TRBJ2-3, with 7 nucleotides matching TRBD2. The CDR3 covers 15 residues. The germline CDR1 and CDR2 sequences are SEHNR and FQNEAQ (reference sequence). The CDR3 DNA follows: TGTTCCAGCAGCTGGGGGGGACCTTCCACAGATACGCAGTATTTT. This encodes CSSSWGGPSTDTQYF.

As DNA, the CDR3 is TGCGCCAGCAGCGCAATTTCTGGACAGGGGACCTACGAGCAGTACTTC. It translates to CASSAISGQGTYEQYF. The chain recombines TRBV5-1 with TRBJ2-7; 9 nucleotides match TRBD1. The CDR3 length is 16 residues. V gave up 4 bases and J gave up 2 bases; unmatched junction bases: 10. CDR1 and CDR2 (germline): SGHRS, YFSETQ. The full variable domain, rest sourced from reference TRBV5-1 and TRBJ2-7, is KAGVTQTPRYLIKTRGQQVTLSCSPISGHRSVSWYQQTPGQGLQFLFEYFSETQRNKGNFPGRFSGRQFSNSRSEMNVSTLELGDSALYLCASSAISGQGTYEQYFGPGTRLTVT.

The chain recombines TRBV4-3 with TRBJ1-4; a weak D match, TRBD1 (6 bases). The CDR3 spans 16 residues. Per the germline V gene, CDR1 is LGHNA and CDR2 is YSLEER. V gave up 0 bases and J gave up 10 bases, with 18 bases separating them. The CDR3 region is CASSQDWGQTGGKLFF. DNA for the CDR3: TGCGCCAGCAGCCAAGATTGGGGGCAGACAGGAGGAAAACTGTTTTTT.

The chain joins TRBV2 to TRBJ2-5, with 7 bases aligning to TRBD2. The J call may be mistaken, given a closer DNA end match to TRBJ2-7. There are 14 residues in the CDR3. Germline V lookup: CDR1 SNHLY, CDR2 FYNNEI. The CDR3 region is CASRDWRGTYEQYF. As DNA, the CDR3 is TGTGCCAGCAGAGATTGGCGGGGGACCTACGAGCAGTACTTC.

The gene calls are TRBV4-2 and TRBJ1-1, with TRBD1 matching 9 bases. Trimming at V came to 1 base and at J to 3 bases, leaving 9 bases not matched to a gene. The CDR3 is 17 residues long. Germline CDR1 LGHNA, CDR2 YNFKEQ. The CDR3 nucleotides read TGTGCCAGCAGCCAAGTTGCCGGGACAGGGCGGGACACTGAAGCTTTCTTT. As protein: CASSQVAGTGRDTEAFF.

This clone has just a few counts. The chain carries TRBV4-3 and TRBJ2-1; possible D gene TRBD1, 5 bases. This CDR3 region has 16 residues. Germline CDR1 and CDR2: LGHNA and YSLEER. Trimming left V 0 bases short and J 6 bases short, with 15 bases between. The CDR3 sequence is CASSQDLGVGANEQFF. CDR3 DNA sequence: TGCGCCAGCAGCCAAGATCTGGGTGTTGGGGCCAATGAGCAGTTCTTC.

The chain has TRBV7-9 and TRBJ1-5; 9 bases line up with TRBD1. The V gene end was trimmed by 3 bases and the J gene end by 3 bases; junction bases not matched to a gene: 6. The CDR3 contains 16 residues. Germline V lookup: CDR1 SEHNR, CDR2 FQNEAQ (reference sequence). As DNA, the CDR3 is TGTGCCAGCAGCTTGGGGACAGGGCAAATCAATCAGCCCCAGCATTTT. Amino acid sequence: CASSLGTGQINQPQHF.

This chain links TRBV10-3 with TRBJ2-7; perhaps TRBD2 as D (6 bases). Per germline, CDR1 ENHRY and CDR2 SYGVKD. This CDR3 is built from 16 residues. V lost 6 bases and J lost 0, with 18 bases in between. The CDR3 region has the DNA TGTGCCATCAGGACCGGGACTTCCAACCGCTCCTACGAGCAGTACTTC. Translating it yields CAIRTGTSNRSYEQYF.

The table lists this clone with a few counts. The chain uses TRBV2 and TRBJ2-5; 9 bases agree with TRBD1. The V segment lost 2 bases and the J segment 3 bases; nucleotides outside the gene matches: 4. CDR3 length: 15 amino acids. Germline lookup yields CDR1 SNHLY and CDR2 FYNNEI. The CDR3 bases are TGTGCCAGCAGTGAAAGTACAGGGGGCGAAGAGACCCAGTACTTC. Residues: CASSESTGGEETQYF. The full variable domain, rest sourced from reference TRBV2 and TRBJ2-5, is EPEVTQTPSHQVTQMGQEVILRCVPISNHLYFYWYRQILGQKVEFLVSFYNNEISEKSEIFDDQFSVERPDGSNFTLKIRSTKLEDSAMYFCASSESTGGEETQYFGPGTRLLVL.

V gene TRBV5-1 combines with J gene TRBJ1-6, with D perhaps TRBD1 (5 bases). CDR3 length: 15 amino acids. The germline gives CDR1 SGHRS, CDR2 YFSETQ. Between the trimmed V and J ends, which lost 1 base and 2 bases, there was a span of 7 bases. The DNA of the CDR3 is TGCGCCAGCAGCTTGCAGGGCCCCTATAATTCACCCCTCCACTTT. This codes for CASSLQGPYNSPLHF.

The V gene is TRBV25-1, the J gene TRBJ2-7; the match to TRBD2 covers 10 bases. The CDR3 sequence is 16 residues long. Germline CDR1 and CDR2: MGHDK and SYGVNS. After removal of 2 bases from V and 4 bases from J, the junction contained 8 bases not matched to a gene. This CDR3 is CASSETTSGFSYEQYF. CDR3 bases: TGTGCCAGCAGTGAAACGACTAGCGGGTTTAGTTACGAGCAGTACTTC.

The J gene is TRBJ2-5, the V gene TRBV15; 9 nucleotides match TRBD1. The CDR3 loop spans 15 amino acids. V trimming: 1 base; J trimming: 6 bases; junction bases outside the gene matches: 6. Germline V CDR1 and CDR2: LNHNV, YYDKDF (reference sequence). The CDR3 loop is CATSRVQGAVKTQYF. For the CDR3, the DNA is TGTGCCACCAGCAGAGTACAGGGGGCGGTGAAGACCCAGTACTTC. Based on the CDR3 plus reference TRBV15 and TRBJ2-5, the full variable domain is DAMVIQNPRYQVTQFGKPVTLSCSQTLNHNVMYWYQQKSSQAPKLLFHYYDKDFNNEADTPDNFQSRRPNTSFCFLDIRSPGLGDTAMYLCATSRVQGAVKTQYFGPGTRLLVL.

J is TRBJ1-4 and V is TRBV5-5; D gene ambiguous. V was cut by 5 bases and J by 0 bases, with 8 bases left in between. Germline V CDR1 and CDR2: SGHKS, YYEKEE (reference sequence). There are 14 residues in the CDR3. The CDR3 DNA follows: TGTGCCAGCAGTGGCGGCTCAACTAATGAAAAACTGTTTTTT. It yields the protein CASSGGSTNEKLFF.